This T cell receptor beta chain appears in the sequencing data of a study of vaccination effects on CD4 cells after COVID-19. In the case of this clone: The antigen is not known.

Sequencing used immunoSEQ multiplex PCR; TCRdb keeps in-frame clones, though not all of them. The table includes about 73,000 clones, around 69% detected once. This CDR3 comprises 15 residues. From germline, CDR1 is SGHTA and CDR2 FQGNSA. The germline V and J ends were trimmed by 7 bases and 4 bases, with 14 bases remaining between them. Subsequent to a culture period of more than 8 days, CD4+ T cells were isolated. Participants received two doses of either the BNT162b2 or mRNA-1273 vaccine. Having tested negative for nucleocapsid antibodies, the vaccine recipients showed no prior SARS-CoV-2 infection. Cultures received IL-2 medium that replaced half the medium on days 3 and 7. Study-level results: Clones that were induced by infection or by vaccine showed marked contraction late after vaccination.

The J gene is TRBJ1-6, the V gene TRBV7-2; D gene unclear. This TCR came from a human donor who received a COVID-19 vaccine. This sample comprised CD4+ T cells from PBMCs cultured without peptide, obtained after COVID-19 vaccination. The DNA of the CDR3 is TGTGCCAGCACACCGGGCCCCTCGTATAATTCACCCCTCCACTTT. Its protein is CASTPGPSYNSPLHF.